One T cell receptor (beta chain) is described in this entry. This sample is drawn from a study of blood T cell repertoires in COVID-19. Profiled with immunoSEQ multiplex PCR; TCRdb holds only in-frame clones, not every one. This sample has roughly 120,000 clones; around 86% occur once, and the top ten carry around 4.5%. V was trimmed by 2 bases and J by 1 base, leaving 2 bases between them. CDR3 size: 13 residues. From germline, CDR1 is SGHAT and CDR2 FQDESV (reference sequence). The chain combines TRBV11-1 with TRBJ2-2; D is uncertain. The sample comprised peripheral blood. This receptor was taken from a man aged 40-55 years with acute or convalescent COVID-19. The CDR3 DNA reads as TGTGCCAGCAGCTTACTGAACACCGGGGAGCTGTTTTTT. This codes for CASSLLNTGELFF.